This T cell receptor (beta chain) was observed in a study of graft-versus-host responses after intestinal transplantation. About this clone itself: Its antigen is as yet unknown.

TCRdb's table, derived via immunoSEQ multiplex PCR, lists solely in-frame clones and lacks some. The data contain under 100,000 clones, 85% to 95% of them singletons. Germline V gene lookup returns CDR1 SEHNR and CDR2 FQNEAQ (reference sequence). This CDR3 comprises 17 residues. V gave up 5 bases and J gave up 0 bases, with 16 bases separating them. Study-level points and caveats: Recipient marrow held GvH clones, some first seen in ileum or blood.

This specimen was unstimulated CD8+ T cells sorted from spleen or lymph node cells, taken before transplant. The TCR originated in a human donor who was the organ donor for an intestinal transplant. The chain joins TRBV7-9 to TRBJ1-4; D is perhaps TRBD1 (6 bases). The CDR3 coding sequence is TGTGCCAGCAGCCGATCAGCCGCAGGGGCAACTAATGAAAAACTGTTTTTT. The encoded protein is CASSRSAAGATNEKLFF.